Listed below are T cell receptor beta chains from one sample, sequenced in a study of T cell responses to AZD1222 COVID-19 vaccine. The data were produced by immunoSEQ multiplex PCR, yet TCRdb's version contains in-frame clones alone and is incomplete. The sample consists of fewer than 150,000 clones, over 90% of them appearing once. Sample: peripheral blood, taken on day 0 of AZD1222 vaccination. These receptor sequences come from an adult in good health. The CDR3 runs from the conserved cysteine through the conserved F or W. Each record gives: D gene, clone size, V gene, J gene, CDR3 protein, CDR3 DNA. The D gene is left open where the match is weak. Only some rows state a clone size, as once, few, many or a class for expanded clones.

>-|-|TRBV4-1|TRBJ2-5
CASSQGPSLETQYF
TGCGCCAGCAGCCAAGGCCCCAGTTTAGAGACCCAGTACTTC
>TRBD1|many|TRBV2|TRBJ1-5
CASSRDRGRRQPQHF
TGTGCCAGCAGCCGGGACAGGGGGCGCCGGCAGCCCCAGCATTTT
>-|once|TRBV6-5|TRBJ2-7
CASRRGGGSYEQYF
TGTGCCAGCAGACGAGGGGGGGGATCCTACGAGCAGTACTTC
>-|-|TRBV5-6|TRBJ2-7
CASSVGETGNYEQYF
TGTGCCAGCAGCGTCGGGGAGACAGGTAACTACGAGCAGTACTTC
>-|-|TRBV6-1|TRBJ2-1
CASSEAATSYNEQFF
TGTGCCAGCAGTGAAGCCGCAACTTCCTACAATGAGCAGTTCTTC
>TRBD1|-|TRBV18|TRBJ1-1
CASSPGTGRPGAFF
TGTGCCAGCTCCCCCGGGACAGGTCGGCCGGGGGCTTTCTTT
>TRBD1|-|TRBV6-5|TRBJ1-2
CASSRTGYGYTF
TGTGCCAGCAGTCGGACAGGGTATGGCTACACCTTC
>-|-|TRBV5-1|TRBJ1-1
CASSSTAGNTEAFF
TGCGCCAGCAGCTCGACGGCAGGGAACACTGAAGCTTTCTTT
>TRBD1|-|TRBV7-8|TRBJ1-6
CASRETGGESPLHF
TGTGCCAGCAGAGAGACAGGGGGCGAGTCACCCCTCCACTTT
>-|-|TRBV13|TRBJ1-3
CASRSSPGNTIYF
TGTGCCAGCAGAAGCTCTCCTGGAAACACCATATATTTT
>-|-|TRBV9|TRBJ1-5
CASSVGGHQPQHF
TGTGCCAGCAGCGTAGGGGGCCATCAGCCCCAGCATTTT
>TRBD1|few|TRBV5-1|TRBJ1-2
CASSLANRGKHTF
TGCGCCAGCAGCTTGGCTAACAGGGGAAAGCACACCTTC
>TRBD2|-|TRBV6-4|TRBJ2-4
CASSWPSGGRDIQYF
TGTGCCAGCAGTTGGCCTAGCGGGGGGAGGGACATTCAGTACTTC
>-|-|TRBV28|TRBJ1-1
CASSSPAPSTEAFF
TGTGCCAGCAGTTCACCAGCCCCCTCTACTGAAGCTTTCTTT
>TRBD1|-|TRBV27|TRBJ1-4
CASSQYRGRRGNEKLFF
TGTGCCAGCAGTCAGTACAGGGGGCGACGGGGTAATGAAAAACTGTTTTTT
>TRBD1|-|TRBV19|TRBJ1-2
CASSLLTYTGTENYGYTF
TGTGCCAGTAGTCTCCTCACCTATACCGGGACAGAGAACTATGGCTACACCTTC
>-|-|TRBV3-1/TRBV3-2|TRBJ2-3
CASSRWTDTQYF
TGTGCCAGCAGCCGATGGACAGATACGCAGTATTTT
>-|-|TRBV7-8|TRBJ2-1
CASSVGGTVTYNEQFF
TGTGCCAGCAGCGTAGGAGGGACGGTCACCTACAATGAGCAGTTCTTC
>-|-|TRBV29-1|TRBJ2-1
CSGAPPGGERNEQFF
TGCAGCGGTGCGCCCCCAGGGGGGGAGCGCAATGAGCAGTTCTTC
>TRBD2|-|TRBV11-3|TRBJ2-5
CASSLGGLAGEETQYF
TGTGCCAGCAGCTTAGGGGGACTAGCGGGGGAAGAGACCCAGTACTTC
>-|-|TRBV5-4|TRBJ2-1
CASSFYSTDEQFF
TGTGCCAGCAGCTTTTATTCGACGGATGAGCAGTTCTTC
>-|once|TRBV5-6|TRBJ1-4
CASSLSTNEKLFF
TGTGCCAGCAGCTTGAGCACTAATGAAAAACTGTTTTTT
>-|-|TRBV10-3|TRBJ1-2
CAISDLVKPGYTF
TGTGCCATCAGTGATCTGGTCAAACCGGGCTACACCTTC
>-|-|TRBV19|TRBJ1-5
CASSPRLGLSNQPQHF
TGTGCCAGTAGTCCCCGCCTGGGCCTTAGCAATCAGCCCCAGCATTTT
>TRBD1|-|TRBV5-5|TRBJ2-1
CASRPPGGEQFF
TGTGCCAGCAGACCTCCAGGGGGCGAGCAGTTCTTC
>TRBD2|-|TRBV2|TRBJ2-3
CASTSGGATDTQYF
TGTGCCAGCACCTCGGGGGGGGCCACAGATACGCAGTATTTT
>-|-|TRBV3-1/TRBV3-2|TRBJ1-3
CASSQEAGSSGNTIYF
TGTGCCAGCAGCCAAGAGGCAGGGAGCTCTGGAAACACCATATATTTT
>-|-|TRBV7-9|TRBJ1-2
CASSPGQNLLNGYTF
TGTGCCAGCAGCCCGGGACAAAATCTACTGAATGGCTACACCTTC
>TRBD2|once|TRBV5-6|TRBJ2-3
CASSPSGGLGLRTQYF
TGTGCCAGCAGCCCCTCGGGGGGACTAGGCTTACGGACGCAGTATTTT
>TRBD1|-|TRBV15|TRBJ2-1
CATSRGNRGYEQFF
TGTGCCACCAGCAGAGGTAACAGGGGCTATGAGCAGTTCTTC
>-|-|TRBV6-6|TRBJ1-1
CASSYQVEAFF
TGTGCCAGCAGCTATCAAGTTGAAGCTTTCTTT
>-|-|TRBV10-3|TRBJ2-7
CAISPGDRYEQYF
TGTGCCATCAGCCCCGGGGACCGGTACGAGCAGTACTTC
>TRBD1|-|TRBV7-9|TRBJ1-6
CASSSGTGVSPLHF
TGTGCCAGCAGCTCCGGGACAGGGGTCTCACCCCTCCACTTT
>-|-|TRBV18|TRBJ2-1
CASSPMGRSSYNEQFF
TGTGCCAGCTCACCGATGGGCCGAAGCTCCTACAATGAGCAGTTCTTC
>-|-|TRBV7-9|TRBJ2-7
CASSQVQAGLDEQYF
TGTGCCAGCAGCCAAGTTCAGGCGGGTCTGGACGAGCAGTACTTC
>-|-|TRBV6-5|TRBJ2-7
CASSSVGYEQYF
TGTGCCAGCAGCTCGGTCGGGTACGAGCAGTACTTC
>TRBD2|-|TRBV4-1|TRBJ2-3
CASSQETSGGADTQYF
TGCGCCAGCAGCCAAGAGACTAGCGGGGGAGCAGATACGCAGTATTTT
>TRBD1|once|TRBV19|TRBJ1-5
CASSVPGQGTYSNQPQHF
TGTGCCAGTAGTGTACCCGGACAGGGAACATATAGCAATCAGCCCCAGCATTTT
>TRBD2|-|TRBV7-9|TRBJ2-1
CASSPGTSGAYNEQFF
TGTGCCAGCAGCCCCGGGACTAGCGGGGCGTACAATGAGCAGTTCTTC
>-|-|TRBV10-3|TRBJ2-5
CAISGVKNQETQYF
TGTGCCATCAGTGGGGTCAAAAACCAAGAGACCCAGTACTTC
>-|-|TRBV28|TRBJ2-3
CAIEGGGTDTQYF
TGTGCCATAGAGGGGGGTGGCACAGATACGCAGTATTTT
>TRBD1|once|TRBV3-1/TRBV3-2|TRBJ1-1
CASRERQGGGTEAFF
TGTGCCAGCAGGGAGAGACAGGGGGGGGGCACTGAAGCTTTCTTT
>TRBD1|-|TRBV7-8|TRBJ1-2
CASSPHGTVPYGYTF
TGTGCCAGCAGTCCACACGGGACAGTTCCCTATGGCTACACCTTC
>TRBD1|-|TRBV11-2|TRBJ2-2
CASSVGQGWWDANTGELFF
TGTGCCAGCAGCGTTGGACAGGGCTGGTGGGACGCGAACACCGGGGAGCTGTTTTTT
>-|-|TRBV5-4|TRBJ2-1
CASSLGYGNEQFF
TGTGCCAGCAGCTTGGGTTACGGCAATGAGCAGTTCTTC
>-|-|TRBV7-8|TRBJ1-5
CASSVRGNQPQHF
TGTGCCAGCAGTGTTCGTGGCAATCAGCCCCAGCATTTT
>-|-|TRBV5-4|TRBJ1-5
CASSFDRGNQPQHF
TGTGCCAGCAGCTTTGACAGAGGCAATCAGCCCCAGCATTTT
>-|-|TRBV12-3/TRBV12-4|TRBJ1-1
CASSFSPGEAFF
TGTGCCAGCAGTTTCTCGCCCGGCGAAGCTTTCTTT
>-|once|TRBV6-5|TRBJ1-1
CASSPLRMNTEAFF
TGTGCCAGCAGCCCCCTTAGGATGAACACTGAAGCTTTCTTT
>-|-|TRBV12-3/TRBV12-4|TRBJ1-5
CASTFGSNQPQHF
TGTGCCAGCACCTTCGGGAGCAATCAGCCCCAGCATTTT
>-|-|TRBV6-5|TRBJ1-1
CASSSHAEAFF
TGTGCCAGCAGTTCTCACGCTGAAGCTTTCTTT
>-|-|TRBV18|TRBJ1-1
CASSPYPLGTEAFF
TGTGCCAGCTCACCGTATCCCTTGGGCACTGAAGCTTTCTTT
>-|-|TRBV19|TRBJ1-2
CASSMLRDNPADSYGYTF
TGTGCCAGTAGTATGCTCCGGGACAACCCAGCCGATTCCTATGGCTACACCTTC
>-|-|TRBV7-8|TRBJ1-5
CASSLGNRDNNQPQHF
TGTGCCAGCAGCTTAGGAAACAGGGACAACAATCAGCCCCAGCATTTT
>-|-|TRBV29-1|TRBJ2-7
CSVEEGTSGEQYF
TGCAGCGTTGAAGAGGGGACCTCCGGGGAGCAGTACTTC
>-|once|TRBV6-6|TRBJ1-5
CASLQGRSNQPQHF
TGTGCCAGCCTACAGGGTCGGAGCAATCAGCCCCAGCATTTT
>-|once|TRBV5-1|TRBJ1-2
CASSLSAGALYGYTF
TGCGCCAGCAGCTTGTCGGCAGGAGCCCTTTATGGCTACACCTTC